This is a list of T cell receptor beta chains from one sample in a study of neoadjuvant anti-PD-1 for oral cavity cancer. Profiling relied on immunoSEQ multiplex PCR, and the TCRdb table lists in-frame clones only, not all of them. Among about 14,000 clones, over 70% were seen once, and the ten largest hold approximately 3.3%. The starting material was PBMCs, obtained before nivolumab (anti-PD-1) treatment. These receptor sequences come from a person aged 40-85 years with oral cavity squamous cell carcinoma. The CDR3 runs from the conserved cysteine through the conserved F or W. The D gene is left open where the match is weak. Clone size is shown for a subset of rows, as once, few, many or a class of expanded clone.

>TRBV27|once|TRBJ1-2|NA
TGTGCCAGCAGGACAATGGGGGTTAACTATGGCTACACCTTC
CASRTMGVNYGYTF
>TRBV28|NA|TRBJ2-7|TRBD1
TGTGCCAGCAGCCCAGCCGGGACAGGGCCCTACGAGCAGTACTTC
CASSPAGTGPYEQYF
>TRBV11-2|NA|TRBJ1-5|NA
TGTGCCAGCAGCCTTAGGGGGTCAGTTCAGCCCCAGCATTTT
CASSLRGSVQPQHF
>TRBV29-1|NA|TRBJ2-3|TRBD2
TGCAGCGGGCTAGCGGGGGGGTCCTCTCCAGATACGCAGTATTTT
CSGLAGGSSPDTQYF
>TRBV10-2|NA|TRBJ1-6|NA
TGCGCCAGCAGTGAGTTAACCGGGACGCCAAATTCACCCCTCCACTTT
CASSELTGTPNSPLHF
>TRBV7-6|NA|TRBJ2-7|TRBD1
TGTGCCAGCAGCACTCGGACAGGGGTCGGCTACGAGCAGTACTTC
CASSTRTGVGYEQYF
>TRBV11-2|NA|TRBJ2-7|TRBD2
TGTGCCAGCAGCTTACAAGCGGGAGCGTCCTACGAGCAGTACTTC
CASSLQAGASYEQYF
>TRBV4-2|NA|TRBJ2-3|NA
TGTGCCAGCAGCCAGGGAACAGGAGTTAGCACAGATACGCAGTATTTT
CASSQGTGVSTDTQYF
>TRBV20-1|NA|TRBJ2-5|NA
TGCAGTGTTGGCCAGGCCGAGACCCAGTACTTC
CSVGQAETQYF
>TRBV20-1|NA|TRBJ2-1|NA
TGCAGTGCTAGGACTAGCAATGAGCAGTTCTTC
CSARTSNEQFF
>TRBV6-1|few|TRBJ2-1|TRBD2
TGTGCCAGCCAGTTCGGGACTAGCGGGGGGAATGAGCAGTTCTTC
CASQFGTSGGNEQFF
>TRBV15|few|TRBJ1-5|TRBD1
TGTGCCACCAGCAGCCGGGACAGGGGGCACAGTCAGCCCCAGCATTTT
CATSSRDRGHSQPQHF
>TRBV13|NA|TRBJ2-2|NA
TGTGCCAGCAGCTTAACACCCCGCCGCGTCGGCACCGGGGAGCTGTTTTTT
CASSLTPRRVGTGELFF
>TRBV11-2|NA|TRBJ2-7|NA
TGTGCCAGCAGGCCAATACAACAGGGCCCCGAGCAGTACTTC
CASRPIQQGPEQYF
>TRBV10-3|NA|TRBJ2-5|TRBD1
TGTGCCATCAGTGAGTCAGGAGACAGGGGATTGGAGACCCAGTACTTC
CAISESGDRGLETQYF
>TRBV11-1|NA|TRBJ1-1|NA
TGTGCCAGCAGCTTAGTGAGTAACACTGAAGCTTTCTTT
CASSLVSNTEAFF
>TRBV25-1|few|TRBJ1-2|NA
TGTGCCAGCAGTGGGGGGAGCGGGGGTATCTATGGCTACACCTTC
CASSGGSGGIYGYTF
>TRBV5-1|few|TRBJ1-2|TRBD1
TGCGCCAGCAGCCGACAGGGGGCAGGTTATGGCTACACCTTC
CASSRQGAGYGYTF
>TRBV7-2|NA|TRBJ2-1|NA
TGTGCCAGCAGCTTAGTCGCAGGGACCTCCTACAATGAGCAGTTCTTC
CASSLVAGTSYNEQFF
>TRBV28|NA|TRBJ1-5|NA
TGTGCCAGCAGTCCGCCCAGGGATTCTCAGCCCCAGCATTTT
CASSPPRDSQPQHF
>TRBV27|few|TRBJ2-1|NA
TGTGCCAGCACCACGTCTCGGGGCGGGATGGTTAATGAGCAGTTCTTC
CASTTSRGGMVNEQFF
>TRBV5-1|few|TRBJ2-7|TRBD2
TGCGCCAGCACCCCAGCGGGGGTCACCTACGAGCAGTACTTC
CASTPAGVTYEQYF
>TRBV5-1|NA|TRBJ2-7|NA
TGCGCCAGCAGCCCCAATCCCGGGGCCTCCCTCGAGCAGTACTTC
CASSPNPGASLEQYF
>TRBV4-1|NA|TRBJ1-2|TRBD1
TGCGCCGGCAGCCATCCCGACAGGGGCTATGGTTACACCTTC
CAGSHPDRGYGYTF
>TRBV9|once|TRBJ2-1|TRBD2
TGTGCCAGCAGCGTAGCCGGAGTGGGTAGCGGGGGGGCCCATGAGCAGTTCTTC
CASSVAGVGSGGAHEQFF
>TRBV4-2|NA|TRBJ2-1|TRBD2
TGTGCCAGCAGCCTTTTAGCGGGGGGGAACAATGAGCAGTTCTTC
CASSLLAGGNNEQFF
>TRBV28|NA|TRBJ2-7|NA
TGTGCCAGCAGTTTATCCAGGGTCCACGAGCAGTACTTC
CASSLSRVHEQYF
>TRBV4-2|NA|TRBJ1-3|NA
TGTGCCAGCAGCCACGGGGGTGCGGGAAACACCATATATTTT
CASSHGGAGNTIYF
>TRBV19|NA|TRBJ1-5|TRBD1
TGTGCCAGCCGCCCGGGACAGGGTAGCAATCAGCCCCAGCATTTT
CASRPGQGSNQPQHF
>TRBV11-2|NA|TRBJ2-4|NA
TGTGCCAGCAGCCGACCGGGACGCCGGGAAAACATTCAGTACTTC
CASSRPGRRENIQYF
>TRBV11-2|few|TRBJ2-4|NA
TGTGCCAGCAGCTTAGGGGGGAGTGACATTCAGTACTTC
CASSLGGSDIQYF
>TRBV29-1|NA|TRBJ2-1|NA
TGCAGCGTTTCGACAGAGAGGCAGTTCTTC
CSVSTERQFF
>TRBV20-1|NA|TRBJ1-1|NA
TGCAGTGCTAGTACGCAGGGCCCCGCTTTCTTT
CSASTQGPAFF
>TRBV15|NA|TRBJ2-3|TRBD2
TGTGCCACCAGAGACCTAGCGGGGGGCGGCCTGGATACGCAGTATTTT
CATRDLAGGGLDTQYF
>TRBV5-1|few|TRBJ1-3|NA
TGCGCCAGCAGCTCGGGGGGCGCCAACCTCTACCTGTCGGGAAACACCATATATTTT
CASSSGGANLYLSGNTIYF
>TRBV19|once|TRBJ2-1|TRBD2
TGTGCCAGTAGCAAGCAGCGGGGGGGCTACAATGAGCAGTTCTTC
CASSKQRGGYNEQFF
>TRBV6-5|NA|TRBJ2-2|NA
TGTGCCGGCAGAAGCGGTGAAGTGGTCACCGGGGAGCTGTTTTTT
CAGRSGEVVTGELFF
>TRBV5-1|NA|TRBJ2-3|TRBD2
TGCGCCAGCAGCTTGGCCGGACTAGCGGGCACAGATACGCAGTATTTT
CASSLAGLAGTDTQYF
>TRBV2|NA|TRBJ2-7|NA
TGTGCCAGCAGTGAAGTAGGGGTTCGAGACTACGAGCAGTACTTC
CASSEVGVRDYEQYF
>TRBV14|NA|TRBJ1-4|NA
TGTGCCAGCAGCCATGGGCATAATGAAAAACTGTTTTTT
CASSHGHNEKLFF
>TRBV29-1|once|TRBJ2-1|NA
TGCAGCGTTGAACTAGAGTTGGGCAATGAGCAGTTCTTC
CSVELELGNEQFF
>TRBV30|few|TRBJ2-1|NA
TGTGCCTGGAGTGGGTACACGGAGTACAATGAGCAGTTCTTC
CAWSGYTEYNEQFF
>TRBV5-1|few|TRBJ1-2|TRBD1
TGCGCCAGCAGCTCGACAGGGATCTATGGCTACACCTTC
CASSSTGIYGYTF
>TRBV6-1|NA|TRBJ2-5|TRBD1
TGTGCCAGCAGTGTTGGGACAGGGGTAGAGACCCAGTACTTC
CASSVGTGVETQYF
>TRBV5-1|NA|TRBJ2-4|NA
TGCGCCAGCAGTGAAGGTCTAGCCAAAAACATTCAGTACTTC
CASSEGLAKNIQYF
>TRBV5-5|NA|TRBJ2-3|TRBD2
TGTGCCAGCAGCTTCGGGGGGGCCACAGATACGCAGTATTTT
CASSFGGATDTQYF
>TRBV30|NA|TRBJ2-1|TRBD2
TGTGCCTGGAGTAGCATGGGGGGGAACTCCTACAATGAGCAGTTCTTC
CAWSSMGGNSYNEQFF
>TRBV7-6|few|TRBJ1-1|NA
TGTGCCAGCAGCCCCAAAAGTGTGAACACTGAAGCTTTCTTT
CASSPKSVNTEAFF
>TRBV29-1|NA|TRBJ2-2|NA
TGCAGCGTTTCAGGCAGGAAGAACACCGGGGAGCTGTTTTTT
CSVSGRKNTGELFF
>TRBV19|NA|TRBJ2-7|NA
TGTGCCAGTAGTCCAACATGGGATTCCTACGAGCAGTACTTC
CASSPTWDSYEQYF
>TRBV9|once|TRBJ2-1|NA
TGTGCCAGCAGCGTGGGGGGAGGCAATGAGCAGTTCTTC
CASSVGGGNEQFF
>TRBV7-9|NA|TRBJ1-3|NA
TGTGCCAGCAGCTTAGACGATGATACAGGGATCGGCCCTGGAAACACCATATATTTT
CASSLDDDTGIGPGNTIYF
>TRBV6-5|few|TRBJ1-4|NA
TGTGCCAGCAGGAAGGGTGGCGAAAAACTGTTTTTT
CASRKGGEKLFF
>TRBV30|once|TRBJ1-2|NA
TGTGCCTGGAGTGGAGACAGACGAAACTATGGCTACACCTTC
CAWSGDRRNYGYTF
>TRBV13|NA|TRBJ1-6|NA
TGTGCCAGCAGCAATCAGGCCGACTACTCACCCCTCCACTTT
CASSNQADYSPLHF
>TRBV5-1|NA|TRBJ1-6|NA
TGCGCCAGCAGCTTGGATTTTACCAATCCCCTCCACTTT
CASSLDFTNPLHF